Sequencing of this T cell receptor (beta chain) was carried out in a study of shared T cell receptors in the human thymus. Profiling relied on immunoSEQ multiplex PCR, and the TCRdb table lists in-frame clones only, not all of them. This table has some 720,000 clones, more than 75% appearing once. The V and J ends lost 6 bases and 3 bases, in that order; junction bases with no gene match: 14. From germline, CDR1 is LGHNA and CDR2 YSLEER. The CDR3 sequence is 17 residues long. The sample was also reused in another study, on human thymus T cells. From that second work: Samples came from healthy Finnish infants during open corrective cardiac surgery. Corrective heart surgery yielded the resections from which the thymus tissue came. Apparent skewing of V and J gene usage characterized both thymic and blood repertoires. Related studies noted strongly shared thymic repertoires across unrelated people.

This TCR was recovered from a boy in the first two years of life with a congenital heart defect. What was sequenced was thymocytes. J is TRBJ2-5 and V is TRBV4-3; 9 positions agree with TRBD2. The DNA for the CDR3 is TGCGCCAGCAGAAACCTTAGCGGGAGCGAAATTAAAGAGACCCAGTACTTC. It codes for CASRNLSGSEIKETQYF.